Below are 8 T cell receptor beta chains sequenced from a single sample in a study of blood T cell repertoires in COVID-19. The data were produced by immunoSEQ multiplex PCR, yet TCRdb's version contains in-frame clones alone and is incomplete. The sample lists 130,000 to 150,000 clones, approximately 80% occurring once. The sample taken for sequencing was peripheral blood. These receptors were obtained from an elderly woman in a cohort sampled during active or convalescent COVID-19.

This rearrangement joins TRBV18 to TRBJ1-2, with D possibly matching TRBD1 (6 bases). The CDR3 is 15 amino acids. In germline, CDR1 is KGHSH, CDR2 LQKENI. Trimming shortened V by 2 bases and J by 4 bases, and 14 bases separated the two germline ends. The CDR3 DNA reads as TGTGCCAGCTCACCATACCGGGACAATGCCTATGGCTACACCTTC. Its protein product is CASSPYRDNAYGYTF.

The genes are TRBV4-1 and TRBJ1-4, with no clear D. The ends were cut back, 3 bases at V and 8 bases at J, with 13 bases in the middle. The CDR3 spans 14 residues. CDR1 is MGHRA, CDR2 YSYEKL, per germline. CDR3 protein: CASSQSIRMEKLFF. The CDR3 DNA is TGCGCCAGCAGCCAGTCCATCAGGATGGAAAAACTGTTTTTT.

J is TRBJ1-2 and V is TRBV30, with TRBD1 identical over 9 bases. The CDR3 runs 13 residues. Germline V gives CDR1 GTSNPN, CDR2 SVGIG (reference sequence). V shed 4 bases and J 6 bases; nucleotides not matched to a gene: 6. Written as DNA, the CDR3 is TGTGCCTGGATAAGGACAGGGGTTGATGGCTACACCTTC. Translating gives CAWIRTGVDGYTF.

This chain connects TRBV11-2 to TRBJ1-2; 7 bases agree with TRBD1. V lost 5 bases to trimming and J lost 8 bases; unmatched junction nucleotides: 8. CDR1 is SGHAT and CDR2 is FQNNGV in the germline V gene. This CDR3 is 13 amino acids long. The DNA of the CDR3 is TGTGCCAGCAGCGCGAGCGACAGGGCCGGCTACACCTTC. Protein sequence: CASSASDRAGYTF.

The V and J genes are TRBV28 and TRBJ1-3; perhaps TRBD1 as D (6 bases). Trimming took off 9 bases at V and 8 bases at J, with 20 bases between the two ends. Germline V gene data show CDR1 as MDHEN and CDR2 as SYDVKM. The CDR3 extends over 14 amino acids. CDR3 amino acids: CASAEQGRLHTIYF. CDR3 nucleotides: TGTGCCAGTGCTGAGCAGGGGCGACTTCACACCATATATTTT.

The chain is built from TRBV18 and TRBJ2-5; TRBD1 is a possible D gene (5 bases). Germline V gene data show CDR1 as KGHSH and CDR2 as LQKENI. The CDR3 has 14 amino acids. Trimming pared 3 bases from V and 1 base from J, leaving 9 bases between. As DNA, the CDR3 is TGTGCCAGCTCACCCAGGGTCTCCCAAGAGACCCAGTACTTC. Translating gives CASSPRVSQETQYF.

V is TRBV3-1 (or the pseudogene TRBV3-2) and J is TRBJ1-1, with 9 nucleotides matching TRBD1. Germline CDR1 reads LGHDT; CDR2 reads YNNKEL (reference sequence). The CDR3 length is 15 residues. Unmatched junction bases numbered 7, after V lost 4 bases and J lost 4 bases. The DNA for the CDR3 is TGTGCCAGCAGCCGCGGGACAGGGCAGGGCACTGAAGCTTTCTTT. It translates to CASSRGTGQGTEAFF.

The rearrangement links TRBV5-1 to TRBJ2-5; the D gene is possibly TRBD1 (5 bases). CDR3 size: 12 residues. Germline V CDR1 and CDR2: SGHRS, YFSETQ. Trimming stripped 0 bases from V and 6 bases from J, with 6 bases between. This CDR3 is CASSLDRQTQYF. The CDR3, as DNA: TGCGCCAGCAGCTTGGACAGGCAGACCCAGTACTTC.